Given below is one T cell receptor (beta chain) in context. Its specificity is not known. The CDR3 runs 15 residues. Per the germline V gene, CDR1 is LNHDA and CDR2 is SQIVND (reference sequence). The V end lost 3 bases, the J end lost 0 bases, and 9 bases lay between the germline ends. The investigators reverse transcribed all of the isolated RNA, so they sequenced expressed TCRB transcripts. Repertoires were generated with immunoSEQ multiplex PCR, while TCRdb's copy carries only in-frame clones and drops some. The profile shows 900,000 or so clones, roughly 16% of them singletons. These data originate in a study of beta chain features in type 1 diabetes. Study conclusions and caveats: Shorter templates might be favored by PCR, and equally so in patients and in controls. A cDNA-based sequencing approach could over-represent cells with high TCR expression. Still unanswered here is whether HLA type influences TCRB rearrangement.

What was sequenced was naive CD4+ T cells from blood. The sequence came from a woman between 18 and 29 years old in good health. The rearrangement uses TRBV19 and TRBJ2-1; D is uncertain. In DNA, the CDR3 is TGTGCCAGTAGTATCTCTACCTCCTCCTACAATGAGCAGTTCTTC. It is translated as CASSISTSSYNEQFF.